The TCR beta chain under discussion was sequenced for a study of blood T cell repertoires in COVID-19. Study context: Sites across the United States, Italy and Spain contributed samples from acute and convalescent COVID-19. In each case, the material was cDNA or gDNA derived from T cells, B-cell-depleted T cells, or PBMCs.

This table comes from immunoSEQ multiplex PCR, and its TCRdb copy is limited to in-frame clones, with some not included. Of approximately 3,000 clones in the sample, around 80% are singletons; the top ten hold just over 20%. Between the trimmed V and J ends, which lost 7 bases and 10 bases, there was a span of 11 bases. There are 12 residues in the CDR3. The V call is TRBV12-3 or TRBV12-4, the J call TRBJ1-6; D perhaps matches TRBD1 (6 bases). The receptor's source is a human donor in a cohort sampled during active COVID-19. The specimen sequenced was peripheral blood. The CDR3 DNA reads as TGTGCCAGCACATTAAGGGGGTCACCCCTCCACTTT. It codes for CASTLRGSPLHF.